The 25 T cell receptor beta chains below all came from one sample that was sequenced in a study of OX40 agonist ivuxolimab in advanced cancers. Sequenced by immunoSEQ multiplex PCR; TCRdb stores in-frame clones only, minus some. The sample has around 68,000 clones; more than 75% are singletons. Sample: CD4+ or CD8+ T cells sorted from blood, taken in a trial of the OX40 agonist ivuxolimab. The source is an adult with an advanced solid tumor such as melanoma, head and neck, liver or kidney cancer.

As concerns this clone: The junction differs from germline at one of its ends, possibly a read error. The J gene is TRBJ2-5, the V gene TRBV19; D is uncertain. CDR1 LNHDA and CDR2 SQIVND come from the germline V gene (reference sequence). This CDR3 spans 11 amino acids. CDR3 DNA sequence: TGTGCCAGCAGTACCCGTGCCACCCAGTACTTC. Encoded protein: CASSTRATQYF.

V and J are TRBV7-8 and TRBJ1-4; D gene ambiguous. The V gene lost 2 bases and the J gene lost 4 bases, with 11 bases spanning the gap. The CDR3 is made up of 15 amino acids. Germline CDR1 and CDR2: SGHVS and FQNEAQ. The CDR3 coding sequence is TGTGCCAGCAGCTTATTAGGAGGGATTAATGAAAAACTGTTTTTT. Protein product: CASSLLGGINEKLFF.

The chain carries TRBV5-5 and TRBJ1-4; maybe TRBD1 (5 bases). Germline V gene lookup returns CDR1 SGHKS and CDR2 YYEKEE (reference sequence). V was shortened by 3 bases and J by 8 bases, with 17 bases between the two germline ends. The CDR3 is made up of 15 amino acids. The CDR3 bases are TGTGCCAGCAGCTCCACTATTGGGGGGGACGAAAAACTGTTTTTT. It yields the protein CASSSTIGGDEKLFF. The complete variable domain, with remaining parts taken from reference TRBV5-5 and TRBJ1-4, reads DAGVTQSPTHLIKTRGQQVTLRCSPISGHKSVSWYQQVLGQGPQFIFQYYEKEERGRGNFPDRFSARQFPNYSSELNVNALLLGDSALYLCASSSTIGGDEKLFFGSGTQLSVL.

The rearrangement joins TRBV27 to TRBJ1-6, with TRBD1 as a possible D gene (5 bases). From germline, CDR1 is MNHEY and CDR2 SMNVEV (reference sequence). Trimming shortened V by 1 base and J by 0 bases, and 10 bases separated the two germline ends. The length of the CDR3 is 17 residues. The chain's CDR3 is CASSLLAGSSYNSPLHF. In DNA form, the CDR3 reads TGTGCCAGCAGTTTATTGGCAGGGAGCTCCTATAATTCACCCCTCCACTTT.

The chain links TRBV6-1 to TRBJ1-2, with a possible D match to TRBD1 (5 bases). The CDR3 contains 16 residues. The V and J ends lost 2 bases and 8 bases respectively, with 21 bases between them. Germline CDR1 is MNHNS and CDR2 is SASEGT. Here the CDR3 DNA reads TGTGCCAGCAGTGAACCGGGGGGGGGTGCAGGTTCGGGCTACACCTTC. It is translated as CASSEPGGGAGSGYTF.

The rearrangement uses TRBV7-2 and TRBJ2-5; 14 bases are a match to TRBD2. There are 16 residues in the CDR3. Germline V lookup: CDR1 SGHTA, CDR2 FQGNSA. J lost 2 bases, V lost 5 bases, and 4 bases had no gene match. CDR3 sequence: CASSIRLAGGQETQYF. The DNA of the CDR3 is TGTGCCAGCAGCATTCGACTAGCGGGGGGGCAAGAGACCCAGTACTTC. The complete variable domain, with remaining parts taken from reference TRBV7-2 and TRBJ2-5, reads GAGVSQSPSNKVTEKGKDVELRCDPISGHTALYWYRQSLGQGLEFLIYFQGNSAPDKSGLPSDRFSAERTGGSVSTLTIQRTQQEDSAVYLCASSIRLAGGQETQYFGPGTRLLVL.

A note on this clone: Its ends do not fully match the called genes, so a read error is possible. Other nucleotide sequences from this sample produce the same CDR3. This chain uses TRBV4-1 with TRBJ1-4; D perhaps matches TRBD1 (6 bases). CDR3 length: 16 residues. Germline CDR1 and CDR2: MGHRA and YSYEKL. CDR3 loop: CASSQSSGEGVEKLFF. CDR3 bases: TGCGCCAGTAGCCAGTCCTCAGGGGAAGGAGTGGAAAAACTGTTTTTT.

The chain carries TRBV11-2 and TRBJ2-1; 10 nucleotides align to TRBD2. V gave up 5 bases and J gave up 8 bases; unmatched junction bases: 12. The CDR3 sequence is 16 residues long. CDR1 and CDR2 from the germline V gene are SGHAT and FQNNGV. CDR3 in DNA: TGTGCCAGCAGCCCCGTAAAGCGGGGGGGCCGGTATGAGCAGTTCTTC. Protein product: CASSPVKRGGRYEQFF.

The chain carries TRBV18 and TRBJ1-1, with no clear D. Germline-derived CDR1 and CDR2 are KGHSH and LQKENI. This CDR3 spans 13 amino acids. V lost 1 base and J 6 bases, leaving 9 bases between the germline ends. The CDR3 DNA reads as TGTGCCAGCTCACCACTGTTCAGAGCTGAAGCTTTCTTT. It codes for CASSPLFRAEAFF.

This clone appeared once. This rearrangement joins TRBV6-5 to TRBJ1-5; D is unresolved. The CDR3 length is 14 residues. V lost 0 bases and J lost 5, with 8 bases in between. Germline CDR1 is MNHEY and CDR2 is SVGAGI. DNA of the CDR3: TGTGCCAGCAGTTACTCGACCGGGGATCAGCCCCAGCATTTT. Its protein is CASSYSTGDQPQHF.

This chain links TRBV19 with TRBJ2-1, with D perhaps TRBD2 (5 bases). Germline assignment: CDR1 LNHDA and CDR2 SQIVND (reference sequence). Trimming stripped 9 bases from V and 4 bases from J, with 16 bases between. This CDR3 comprises 14 residues. Written as DNA, the CDR3 is TGTGCCAGCCAGATGTTCGGGGAATACAATGAGCAGTTCTTC. Its translation is CASQMFGEYNEQFF.

As for this clone: Germline is not matched at one junction end, which may reflect a read error. The chain couples TRBV28 to TRBJ1-6, with D perhaps TRBD1 (6 bases). This CDR3 is built from 13 residues. Germline CDR1 is MDHEN and CDR2 is SYDVKM. CDR3 nucleotide sequence: TGTGCCAGCAGTAAATTCAAGGACAGCCTCTTCTACTTT. It specifies CASSKFKDSLFYF.

V gene TRBV7-3 combines with J gene TRBJ1-2, with D unresolved. The CDR3 extends over 13 amino acids. Per germline, CDR1 SGHTA and CDR2 FQGTGA. The V and J ends lost 3 bases and 8 bases respectively, with 13 bases between them. For the CDR3, the DNA is TGTGCCAGCAGCTTCGGACCAGGAGAAGGCTACACCTTC. This encodes CASSFGPGEGYTF.

The rearrangement links TRBV2 to TRBJ1-1, with a tentative D call TRBD1 (5 bases). CDR1 SNHLY and CDR2 FYNNEI come from the germline V gene. The V gene lost 3 bases and the J gene lost 1 base, with 9 bases spanning the gap. The CDR3 covers 14 residues. The CDR3 reads CASSDPGGNTEAFF. In nucleotides, the CDR3 is TGTGCCAGCAGTGATCCGGGGGGGAACACTGAAGCTTTCTTT.

This clone has just one count. This sequence joins TRBV5-4 and TRBJ2-5; 7 bases match TRBD2. This CDR3 region has 15 residues. With V trimmed by 2 bases and J by 2 bases, 6 bases remained unmatched. Germline assignment: CDR1 SGHNT and CDR2 YYREEE (reference sequence). In nucleotides, the CDR3 is TGTGCCAGCAGCTTTGGCCGGGGGGTACAAGAGACCCAGTACTTC. It yields the protein CASSFGRGVQETQYF.

The V call is TRBV2, the J call TRBJ2-4; 7 bases are a match to TRBD1. The CDR3 totals 14 residues. J gave up 7 bases and V 5 bases, and 8 bases lay outside the gene matches. Germline-derived CDR1 and CDR2 are SNHLY and FYNNEI. Written as DNA, the CDR3 is TGTGCCAGCAGTTCAATACAGGGGAAGAACATTCAGTACTTC. This translates into CASSSIQGKNIQYF.

The V and J genes are TRBV7-3 and TRBJ2-1, with D unresolved. Trimming cost V 5 bases and J 4 bases, with 9 bases left between them. CDR1 and CDR2 (germline): SGHTA, FQGTGA. CDR3 length: 13 residues. The CDR3 loop reads CASSTAGYNEQFF. The DNA of the CDR3 is TGTGCCAGCAGCACGGCTGGGTACAATGAGCAGTTCTTC.

The chain has TRBV6-6 and TRBJ1-2; tentative D call: TRBD1 (5 bases). This CDR3 region has 13 residues. Germline CDR1 MNHNY, CDR2 SVGAGI (reference sequence). Trimming pared 10 bases from V and 1 base from J, leaving 13 bases between. The CDR3 sequence: CAIQGDLNYGYTF. In DNA, the CDR3 is TGTGCCATCCAAGGGGACCTTAACTATGGCTACACCTTC.

This chain connects TRBV4-3 to TRBJ1-5; D is uncertain. CDR3 length: 15 amino acids. The V end was cut by 0 bases, the J end by 3 bases, with 9 bases between. Germline CDR1 and CDR2: LGHNA and YSLEER. The DNA of the CDR3 is TGCGCCAGCAGCCAAGATCGAGGAATCAATCAGCCCCAGCATTTT. Translating it yields CASSQDRGINQPQHF.

This clone was seen more than once but under ten times. The chain carries TRBV7-2 and TRBJ2-2; TRBD2 aligns across 9 bases. V was pared by 6 bases and J by 4 bases, with 6 bases of the junction left unmatched. Germline loops: CDR1 SGHTA, CDR2 FQGNSA. There are 15 residues in the CDR3. The CDR3 region has the DNA TGTGCCAGCAGTATCGAACTAGCGGGCACCGGGGAGCTGTTTTTT. Its protein product is CASSIELAGTGELFF.

The chain is built from TRBV20-1 and TRBJ1-4; D is ambiguous. The ends were cut back, 3 bases at V and 6 bases at J, with 5 bases in the middle. CDR3 length: 11 amino acids. From germline, CDR1 is DFQATT and CDR2 SNEGSKA (reference sequence). The CDR3 region has the DNA TGCAGTGCTAGCCATTATGAAAAACTGTTTTTT. It encodes CSASHYEKLFF.

There are a few counts of this clone. The chain combines TRBV9 with TRBJ1-3, with no clear D. This CDR3 region has 16 residues. Germline loops: CDR1 SGDLS, CDR2 YYNGEE. Trimming cost V 4 bases and J 3 bases, with 17 bases left between them. The chain's CDR3 is CASSTTTDPVGNTIYF. The CDR3 DNA follows: TGTGCCAGCAGCACTACCACGGACCCGGTTGGAAACACCATATATTTT.

This clone is a singleton in its sample. The V and J genes are TRBV19 and TRBJ1-4; D remains unclear. This CDR3 is built from 15 residues. V was trimmed by 2 bases and J by 6 bases, leaving 13 bases between them. Germline lookup yields CDR1 LNHDA and CDR2 SQIVND (reference sequence). CDR3 loop: CASSIRAGLDEKLFF. The CDR3 coding sequence is TGTGCCAGTAGTATAAGGGCAGGTCTGGATGAAAAACTGTTTTTT.

The rearrangement joins TRBV6-1 to TRBJ2-5, with 13 positions matching TRBD2. CDR1 and CDR2 (germline): MNHNS, SASEGT. The CDR3 has 20 residues. The junction had 17 bases not matched to a gene; V was cut back by 6 bases and J by 1 base. The CDR3 DNA sequence: TGTGCCAGCAGCGAAACAGGGGGAACCGGACTAGCGGGGGCCCAAGAGACCCAGTACTTC. It is translated as CASSETGGTGLAGAQETQYF.

Worth noting for this clone: The junction departs from the called germline gene at one end, perhaps through a read error. The DNA of the CDR3 is TGTGCTAGCAGCTCCCCGACTAGCGGGGGGCAACTCCGCGAGCAGTACTTC. Translating gives CASSSPTSGGQLREQYF. The chain carries TRBV7-7 and TRBJ2-7, with 13 positions matching TRBD2. The germline CDR1 and CDR2 sequences are SSHAT and FNYEAQ (reference sequence). CDR3 length equals 17 residues.